The present TCR beta chain was sequenced within a study of memory CD4+ T cells and cytomegalovirus serostatus (dated by TCRdb to between 2018 and 2021). For context, the study as a whole: The cohort comprised 33 healthy Belgian adults, 9 CMV seropositive and roughly 25 CMV seronegative. CD4+ memory TCRbeta repertoires of a Belgian cohort with known cytomegalovirus serostatus were sequenced in order to replicate a published TCR-based CMV serostatus classifier.

Comments on this clone: Its target antigen remains unknown. Nothing much larger sits one base from this clone, and base qualities are not available.

Genomic DNA was extracted from sorted cells with the Quick-DNA Microprep Kit. Amplification of TCRbeta DNA was done with the immunoSEQ hsTCRbeta kit, following the protocol from the manufacturer. TCRbeta libraries were sequenced on an Illumina MiSeq instrument. Under the source paper's analysis protocol: Removing out-of-frame sequences left a few million distinct TCRbeta sequences, an average of roughly 63,000 per individual. Two values were used to score each individual: the count of around 150 previously reported CMV-associated TCRbeta sequences and the total count of productive distinct TCRbeta sequences. A beta-binomial model was reimplemented in Python, and scikit-learn random forests with default parameters were trained on US cohort data. Classifier performance on the Belgian cohort was summarized as median AUC with percentile confidence intervals calculated over 10,000 bootstrap iterations. TCRdb stores this immuneACCESS table with in-frame sequences only. Part of the clones is absent; in the studies checked, under half of the shortfall reflects unresolved V genes, and no reason is known for the rest. D and trimming come from the DNA, and the V and J calls and clone size come from that table. For this sample the table gives 50,000 or so clones, of which around four fifths were detected only once. The ten largest account for around 1.2% of the sample.

A FACSAria II was used to sort memory CD4+ T cells, defined as single viable CD3+CD4+CD8-CD45RO+ cells. CMV serostatus was determined with a Roche Elecsys assay detecting serum IgG against CMV pp150, pp28, p38 and p52. After thawing, total CD4+ T cells were enriched by positive selection with CD4 magnetic microbeads. Samples originated from another study that specifically interrogated the CD4+ T cell memory repertoire. Peripheral blood mononuclear cells were isolated and cryopreserved according to standard operating procedures, and serum was stored at -80 degrees C. The staining relied on CD3-PerCP (BW264/56), CD4-APC (RPA-T4), CD45RO-PE (UCHT1) and CD8-Pacific Orange (3B5) antibodies, and Sytox blue was used to exclude non-viable cells. Overall results and qualifications from the work: Only CD4+CD45RO+ memory cells were sequenced, in contrast to the original study, which included naive and memory CD4+ and CD8+ populations. For predicting CMV serostatus, the median bootstrapped AUC was about 0.96 using the original framework and around 0.9 using a US-trained random forest. The results were interpreted as suggesting that the CMV-associated TCR signature is largely present in the CD4+ memory repertoire. On the Belgian cohort, the classifier built on the original framework reached a median bootstrapped AUC of about 0.95, with a 95% CI of 0.76-1.00. Of about 180 previously reported CMV-associated TCRbeta sequences, 67 appeared in the CD4+ memory repertoires, each in one to five individuals.

The CDR3 sequence holds 15 residues, the cysteine and phenylalanine included. Solely the CDR3 DNA is kept, with 45 bases framed from the first base. The germline V gene yields SGDLS for CDR1 and YYNGEE for CDR2. V gives up 0 bases and J gives up 2 bases, and the segment between their germline ends measures 11 bases. The sample consisted of memory CD4+ T cells from blood. This chain is built from TRBV9 and TRBJ1-1, with no reliable assignment of the D segment. This receptor was taken from an adult in good health and CMV-seropositive. The CDR3 here reads CASSVEPGYNTEAFF. The nucleotide sequence reads as follows: TGTGCCAGCAGCGTAGAGCCAGGATACAACACTGAAGCTTTCTTT.